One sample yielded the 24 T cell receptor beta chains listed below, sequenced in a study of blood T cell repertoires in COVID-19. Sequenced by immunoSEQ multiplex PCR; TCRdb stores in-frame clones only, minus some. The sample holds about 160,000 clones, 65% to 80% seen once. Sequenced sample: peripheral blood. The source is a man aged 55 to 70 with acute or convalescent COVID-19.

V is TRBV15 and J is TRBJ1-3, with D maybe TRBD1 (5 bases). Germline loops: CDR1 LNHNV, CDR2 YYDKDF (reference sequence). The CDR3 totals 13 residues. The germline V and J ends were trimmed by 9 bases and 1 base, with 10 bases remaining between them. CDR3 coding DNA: TGTGCCACATCACGACAGTCTGGAAACACCATATATTTT. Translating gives CATSRQSGNTIYF.

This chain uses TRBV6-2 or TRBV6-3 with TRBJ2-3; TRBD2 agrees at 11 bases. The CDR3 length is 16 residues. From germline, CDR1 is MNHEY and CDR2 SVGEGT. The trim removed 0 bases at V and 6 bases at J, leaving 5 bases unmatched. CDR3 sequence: CASSYSSGGARDTQYF. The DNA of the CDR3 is TGTGCCAGCAGTTACTCTAGCGGGGGGGCCAGGGATACGCAGTATTTT.

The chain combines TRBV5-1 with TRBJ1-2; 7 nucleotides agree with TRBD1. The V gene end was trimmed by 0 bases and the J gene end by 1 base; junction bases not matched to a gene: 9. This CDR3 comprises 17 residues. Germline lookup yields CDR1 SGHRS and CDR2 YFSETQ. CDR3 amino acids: CASSLGDGTAFNYGYTF. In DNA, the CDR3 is TGCGCCAGCAGCTTGGGGGACGGGACAGCCTTTAACTATGGCTACACCTTC. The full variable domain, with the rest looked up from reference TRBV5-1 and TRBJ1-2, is KAGVTQTPRYLIKTRGQQVTLSCSPISGHRSVSWYQQTPGQGLQFLFEYFSETQRNKGNFPGRFSGRQFSNSRSEMNVSTLELGDSALYLCASSLGDGTAFNYGYTFGSGTRLTVV.

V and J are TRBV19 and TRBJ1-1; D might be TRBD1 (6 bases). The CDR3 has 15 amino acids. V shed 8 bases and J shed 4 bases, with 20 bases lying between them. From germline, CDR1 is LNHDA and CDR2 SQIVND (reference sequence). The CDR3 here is CASGYNGGLRTEAFF. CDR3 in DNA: TGTGCCAGTGGGTATAACGGGGGGCTCCGCACTGAAGCTTTCTTT.

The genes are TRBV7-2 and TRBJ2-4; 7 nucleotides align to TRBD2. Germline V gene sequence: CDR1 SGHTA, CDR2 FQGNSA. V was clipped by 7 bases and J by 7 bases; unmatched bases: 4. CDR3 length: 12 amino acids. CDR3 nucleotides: TGTGCCAGCAACGTGGGGGGGAACATTCAGTACTTC. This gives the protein CASNVGGNIQYF.

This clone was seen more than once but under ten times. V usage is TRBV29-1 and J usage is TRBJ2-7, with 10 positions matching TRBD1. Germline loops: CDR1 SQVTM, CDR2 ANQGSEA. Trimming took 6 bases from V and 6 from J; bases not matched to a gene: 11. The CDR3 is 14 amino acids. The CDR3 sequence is CSVENSGTGAEQYF. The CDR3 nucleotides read TGCAGCGTCGAGAATTCCGGGACAGGGGCCGAGCAGTACTTC.

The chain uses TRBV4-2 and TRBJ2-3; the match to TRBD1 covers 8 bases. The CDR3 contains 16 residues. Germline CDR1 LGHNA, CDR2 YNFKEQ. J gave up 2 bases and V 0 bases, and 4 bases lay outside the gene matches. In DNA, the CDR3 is TGTGCCAGCAGCCAAGAAGACAGGGGTAACACAGATACGCAGTATTTT. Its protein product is CASSQEDRGNTDTQYF.

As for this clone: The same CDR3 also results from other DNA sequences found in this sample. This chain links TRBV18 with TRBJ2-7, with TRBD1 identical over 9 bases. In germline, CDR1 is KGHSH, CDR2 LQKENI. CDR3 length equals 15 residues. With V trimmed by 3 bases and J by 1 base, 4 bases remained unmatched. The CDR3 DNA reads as TGTGCCAGCTCACCCCCGGGACAGGGTTCCTACGAGCAGTACTTC. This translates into CASSPPGQGSYEQYF.

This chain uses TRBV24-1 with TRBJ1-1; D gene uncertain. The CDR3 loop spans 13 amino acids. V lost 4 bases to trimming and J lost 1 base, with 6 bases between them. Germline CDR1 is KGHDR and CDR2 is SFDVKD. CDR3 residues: CATSERENTEAFF. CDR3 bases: TGTGCCACCAGTGAGCGGGAGAACACTGAAGCTTTCTTT.

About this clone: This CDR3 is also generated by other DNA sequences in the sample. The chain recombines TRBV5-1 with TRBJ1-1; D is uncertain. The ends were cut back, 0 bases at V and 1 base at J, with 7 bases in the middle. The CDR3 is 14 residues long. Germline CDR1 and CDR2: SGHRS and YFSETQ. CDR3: CASSLVSGNTEAFF. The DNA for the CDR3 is TGCGCCAGCAGCTTGGTATCCGGGAACACTGAAGCTTTCTTT.

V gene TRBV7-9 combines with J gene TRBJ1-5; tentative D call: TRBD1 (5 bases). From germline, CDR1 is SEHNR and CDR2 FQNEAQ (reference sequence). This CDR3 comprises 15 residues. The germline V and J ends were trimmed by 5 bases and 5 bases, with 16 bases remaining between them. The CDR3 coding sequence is TGTGCCAGCAGCCAATCCGGGAGGGACGATCAGCCCCAGCATTTT. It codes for CASSQSGRDDQPQHF.

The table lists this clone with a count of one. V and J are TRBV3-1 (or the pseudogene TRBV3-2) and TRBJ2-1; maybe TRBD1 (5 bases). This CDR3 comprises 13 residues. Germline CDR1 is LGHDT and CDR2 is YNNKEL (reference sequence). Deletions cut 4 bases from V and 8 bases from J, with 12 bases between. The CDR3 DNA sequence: TGTGCCAGCAGCCGGGGCCTAGGTCATGAGCAGTTCTTC. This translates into CASSRGLGHEQFF.

Here the CDR3 DNA reads TGTGCCAGCAGTCTAGACAGGGGACGATTGGGCTACACCTTC. It encodes CASSLDRGRLGYTF. This chain joins TRBV2 and TRBJ1-2; 8 bases fit TRBD1. V lost 5 bases, J lost 8 bases, and 10 bases stayed unmatched. Germline V lookup: CDR1 SNHLY, CDR2 FYNNEI. CDR3 length: 14 residues.

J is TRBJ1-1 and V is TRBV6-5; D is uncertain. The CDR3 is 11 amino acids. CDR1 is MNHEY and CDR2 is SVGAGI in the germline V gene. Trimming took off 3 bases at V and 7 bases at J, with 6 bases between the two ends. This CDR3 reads CASSYSHEAFF. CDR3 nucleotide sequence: TGTGCCAGCAGTTATAGCCATGAAGCTTTCTTT.

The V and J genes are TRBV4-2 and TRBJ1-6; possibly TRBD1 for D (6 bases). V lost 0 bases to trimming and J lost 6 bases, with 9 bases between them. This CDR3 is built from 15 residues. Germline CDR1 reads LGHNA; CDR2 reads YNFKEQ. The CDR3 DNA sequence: TGTGCCAGCAGCCAAGAAGGGGGTAGTAATTCACCCCTCCACTTT. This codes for CASSQEGGSNSPLHF.

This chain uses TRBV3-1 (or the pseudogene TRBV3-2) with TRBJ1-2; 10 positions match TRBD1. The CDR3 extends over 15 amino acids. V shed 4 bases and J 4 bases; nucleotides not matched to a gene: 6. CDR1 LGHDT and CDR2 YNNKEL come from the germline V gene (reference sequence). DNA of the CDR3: TGTGCCAGCAGCCGAGGACAGGGGGGTATCTATGGCTACACCTTC. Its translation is CASSRGQGGIYGYTF.

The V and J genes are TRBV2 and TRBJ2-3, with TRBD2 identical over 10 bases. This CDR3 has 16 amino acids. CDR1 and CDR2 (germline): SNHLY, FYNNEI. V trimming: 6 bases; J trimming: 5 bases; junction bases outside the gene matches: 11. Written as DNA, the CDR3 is TGTGCCAGCAGGCCCCCCAGCGGGGGGGCCGTAGATACGCAGTATTTT. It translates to CASRPPSGGAVDTQYF. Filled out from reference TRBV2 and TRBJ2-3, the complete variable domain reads EPEVTQTPSHQVTQMGQEVILRCVPISNHLYFYWYRQILGQKVEFLVSFYNNEISEKSEIFDDQFSVERPDGSNFTLKIRSTKLEDSAMYFCASRPPSGGAVDTQYFGPGTRLTVL.

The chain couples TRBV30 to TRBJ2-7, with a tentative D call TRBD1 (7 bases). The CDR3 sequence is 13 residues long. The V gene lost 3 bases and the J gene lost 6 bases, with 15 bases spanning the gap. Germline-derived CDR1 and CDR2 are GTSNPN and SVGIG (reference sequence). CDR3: CAWRAGQWGEQYF. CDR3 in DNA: TGTGCCTGGAGGGCGGGACAGTGGGGCGAGCAGTACTTC.

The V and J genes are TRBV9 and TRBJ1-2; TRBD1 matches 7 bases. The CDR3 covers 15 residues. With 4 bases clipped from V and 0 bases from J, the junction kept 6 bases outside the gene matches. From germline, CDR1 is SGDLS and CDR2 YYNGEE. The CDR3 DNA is TGTGCCAGCAGCCCGAGGGACAGCCCTAACTATGGCTACACCTTC. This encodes CASSPRDSPNYGYTF.

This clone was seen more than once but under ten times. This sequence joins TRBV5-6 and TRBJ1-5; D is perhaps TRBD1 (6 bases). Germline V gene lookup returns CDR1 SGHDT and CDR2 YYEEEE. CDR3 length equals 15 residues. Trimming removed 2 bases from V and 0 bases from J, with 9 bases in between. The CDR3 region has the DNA TGTGCCAGCAGCTTTCAGGGGACTAGCAATCAGCCCCAGCATTTT. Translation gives CASSFQGTSNQPQHF.

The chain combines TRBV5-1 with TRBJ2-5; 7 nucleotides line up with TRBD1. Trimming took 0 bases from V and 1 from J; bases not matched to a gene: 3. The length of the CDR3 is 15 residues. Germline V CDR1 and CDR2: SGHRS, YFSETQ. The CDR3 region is CASSLGQGLQETQYF. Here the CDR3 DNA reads TGCGCCAGCAGCTTGGGACAGGGTCTCCAAGAGACCCAGTACTTC.

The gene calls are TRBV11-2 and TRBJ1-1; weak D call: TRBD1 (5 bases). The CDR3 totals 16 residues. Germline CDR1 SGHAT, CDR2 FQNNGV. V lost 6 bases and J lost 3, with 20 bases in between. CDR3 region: CASRVWYASRDTEAFF. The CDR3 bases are TGTGCCAGCAGGGTGTGGTATGCCTCCAGGGACACTGAAGCTTTCTTT. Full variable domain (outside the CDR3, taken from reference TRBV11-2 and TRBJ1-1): EAGVAQSPRYKIIEKRQSVAFWCNPISGHATLYWYQQILGQGPKLLIQFQNNGVVDDSQLPKDRFSAERLKGVDSTLKIQPAKLEDSAVYLCASRVWYASRDTEAFFGQGTRLTVV.

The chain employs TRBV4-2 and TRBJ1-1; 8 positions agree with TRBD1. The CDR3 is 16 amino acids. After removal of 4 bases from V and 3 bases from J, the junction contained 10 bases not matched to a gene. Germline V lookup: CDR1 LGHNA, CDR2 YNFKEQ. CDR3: CASSPGQGAMDTEAFF. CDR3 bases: TGTGCCAGCAGCCCCGGACAGGGAGCTATGGACACTGAAGCTTTCTTT.

CDR3 sequence: CSVTGGLHEQYF. CDR3 nucleotide sequence: TGCAGCGTGACAGGGGGCTTACACGAGCAGTACTTC. This sequence joins TRBV29-1 and TRBJ2-7; TRBD1 agrees at 10 bases. Trimming removed 6 bases from V and 5 bases from J; junction bases left unmatched: 4. Germline V gene sequence: CDR1 SQVTM, CDR2 ANQGSEA. The CDR3 covers 12 residues.